This T cell receptor beta chain was observed in a study of glioma-infiltrating T cells after dendritic cell vaccination. Study information: Monocyte-derived dendritic cells, cultured six to seven days with IL-4 and GM-CSF, were pulsed with autologous tumor lysate.

Here immunoSEQ multiplex PCR was the method, and the copy in TCRdb shows in-frame clones only, minus some. The sample consists of around 90,000 clones, about four fifths of them appearing once. Between the trimmed V and J ends, which lost 3 bases and 10 bases, there was a span of 13 bases. The CDR3 consists of 13 residues. From germline, CDR1 is SGHTA and CDR2 FQGTGA. The chain combines TRBV7-3 with TRBJ2-1; possibly TRBD2 for D (5 bases). The receptor was derived from a human donor with glioblastoma. Sample: blood, taken before dendritic cell vaccination. CDR3 bases: TGTGCCAGCAGCTTGGACTGGACGGGCGAGCAGTTCTTC. Translated, it gives CASSLDWTGEQFF.